This TCR beta chain was observed in a study of blood T cell repertoires in COVID-19. Study summary: The United States, Italy and Spain provided the acute and convalescent COVID-19 samples. T cells, B-cell-depleted T cells, or PBMCs provided the cDNA or gDNA that served as material.

V lost 3 bases to trimming and J lost 5 bases; unmatched junction nucleotides: 4. Per germline, CDR1 LNHNV and CDR2 YYDKDF (reference sequence). CDR3 length: 15 residues. The authors' processing: Quantification of nucleated cells was approximated via reference gene primer amplification. Method: immunoSEQ multiplex PCR; TCRdb's copy keeps in-frame clones and lacks some. That table gives V, J and clone size, and the DNA gave D and trimming. This table holds 45,000 or so clones, around 82% found once. The chain joins TRBV15 to TRBJ2-2; 9 nucleotides match TRBD2. Sequenced material: peripheral blood. This clonotype was obtained from a human donor in a cohort sampled during active COVID-19. Here the CDR3 DNA reads TGTGCCACCAGCAGGTTAGCGGGGGTGACCGGGGAGCTGTTTTTT. It yields the protein CATSRLAGVTGELFF.